The rows below give T cell receptor beta chains drawn from one sample of a study of identical twins. From the 5' RACE reads, TCRdb called clonotypes with MiXCR, one entry per CDR3 protein. The data contain approximately 220,000 distinct CDR3 sequences, roughly a tenth of them singletons. Material: memory (CD45RO+) T cells sorted from blood. The receptors here all came from a woman between 18 and 29 years old in good health. Each CDR3 is given with its conserved first and last residue. Fields, in order: D gene, clone size, V gene, J gene, CDR3 DNA, CDR3 protein. D genes are given only for firm matches. A clone size is listed for some rows: how often the clone was seen (once, few, many), or a class if it is expanded.

>TRBD1|few|TRBV20-1|TRBJ2-7
TGCAGTGCGGGACCTACAGGGGTCCCCTACGAGCAGTACTTC
CSAGPTGVPYEQYF
>-|many|TRBV4-2|TRBJ2-1
TGTGCCAGCAGCCAGCTGACGGGCAATGAGCAGTTCTTC
CASSQLTGNEQFF
>-|-|TRBV5-1|TRBJ1-2
TGCGCCAGCAGCCTCAATAGACAGGACGGTGGCTACACCTTC
CASSLNRQDGGYTF
>-|-|TRBV3-1|TRBJ2-5
TGTGCCAGCAGCCAACTACAGAAAGAGACCCAGTACTTC
CASSQLQKETQYF
>TRBD1|-|TRBV20-1|TRBJ1-1
TGCAGTGCTAGCAACAGGGGGACTGAAGCTTTCTTT
CSASNRGTEAFF
>TRBD1|many|TRBV15|TRBJ2-7
TGTGCCACCAGCAGAGATCGTGGACAGGGCAACTACGAGCAGTACTTC
CATSRDRGQGNYEQYF
>-|few|TRBV29-1|TRBJ1-2
TGCAGCGTTGAAGGGCAGGGCAGTGGCTACACCTTC
CSVEGQGSGYTF
>TRBD1|few|TRBV5-1|TRBJ2-3
TGCGCCAGCAATTCCGGGACAGTATACACAGATACGCAGTATTTT
CASNSGTVYTDTQYF
>-|few|TRBV9|TRBJ1-1
TGTGCCAGCAGCGAAACGGTGAACACTGAAGCTTTCTTT
CASSETVNTEAFF
>-|many|TRBV29-1|TRBJ2-3
TGCAGCTCAGACACAGATACGCAGTATTTT
CSSDTDTQYF
>-|-|TRBV5-1|TRBJ2-1
TGCGCCAGCAGCTTGGGAGCCAATGAGCAGTTCTTC
CASSLGANEQFF
>-|many|TRBV6-2/TRBV6-3|TRBJ2-3
TGTGCCAGCAGTTCGGGAGATACGCAGTATTTT
CASSSGDTQYF
>-|-|TRBV20-1|TRBJ2-3
TGCAGTGCTCTCGGGGCCACTGAGGGAGATACGCAGTATTTT
CSALGATEGDTQYF
>TRBD2|-|TRBV5-5|TRBJ2-5
TGTGCCAGCAGCGTAACGGGACCAGCGGGAGGGATAGAGACCCAGTACTTC
CASSVTGPAGGIETQYF
>TRBD2|few|TRBV5-5|TRBJ2-7
TGTGCCAGCCGCCGTGAGGGGGTAGCGGGAGTAGGTTCCTACGAGCAGTACTTC
CASRREGVAGVGSYEQYF
>-|few|TRBV11-3|TRBJ2-3
TGTGCCAGCAGCCCGGAGGCCTTCACAGATACGCAGTATTTT
CASSPEAFTDTQYF
>-|few|TRBV6-5|TRBJ2-2
TGTGCCAGCAGTTACGTACAGGGAAGCACCGGGGAGCTGTTTTTT
CASSYVQGSTGELFF
>-|few|TRBV18|TRBJ2-1
TGTGCCAGCTCACCTTACCCCCCAGAGCAGTTCTTC
CASSPYPPEQFF
>-|-|TRBV20-1|TRBJ2-6
TGCAGTGCTTTCCCAGTTTGGGGGCACTCTGGGGTCAACGTCCTGACTTTC
CSAFPVWGHSGVNVLTF
>-|-|TRBV16|TRBJ1-2
TGTGCCAGCAGCCAATTTCTGCGGGACACTAACTATGGCTACACCTTC
CASSQFLRDTNYGYTF
>-|few|TRBV15|TRBJ2-5
TGTGCCACCAGCAGAGGCGCGGGGCTAGAGACCCAGTACTTC
CATSRGAGLETQYF
>TRBD2|-|TRBV11-2|TRBJ2-1
TGTGCCAGCAGCTCCCCCCGACTAGCGGGAGTTGGCAATGAGCAGTTCTTC
CASSSPRLAGVGNEQFF
>-|few|TRBV9|TRBJ2-7
TGTGCCAGCAGCCCCCAGCCGGCACCCTACGAGCAGTACTTC
CASSPQPAPYEQYF